This TCR beta chain derives from a study of identical twins. Study outcomes and limitations: The abundant beta clonotypes from cord blood had fewer insertions, and memory repertoires had none of this.

Germline CDR1 is SEHNR and CDR2 is FQNEAQ (reference sequence). The CDR3 has 12 amino acids. Losses at the gene ends were 5 bases for V and 10 bases for J; bases not matched to a gene: 5. This clonotype was counted ten times or more. The antigen remains undetermined. Template switching added a universal primer binding site, and final cDNA carried unique molecular identifiers. TCRdb itself ran the 5' RACE reads through MiXCR, one entry per CDR3 protein. The table shows some 590,000 distinct CDR3 sequences, with more than 9% occurring only once. These sequences were also reported in another study, on yellow fever vaccine responses in identical twins.

The receptor comes from a woman aged 18-35 years in good health. This chain connects TRBV7-9 to TRBJ2-1; 7 bases are a match to TRBD1. Sequencing was performed on PBMCs. CDR3 in DNA: TGTGCCAGCAGCAGGACAGGCGTCGAGCAGTTCTTC. This encodes CASSRTGVEQFF.